This TCR beta chain was recovered during a study of regulatory T cells in long-lasting Graves disease. As to time point: newly diagnosed GD, antithyroid drugs for less than 3 months. The TCR library was prepared using RNA isolated from PBMCs. The CDR3 contains 13 residues. V was trimmed by 5 bases and J by 3 bases, leaving 11 bases between them. At least ten counts were recorded for this clonotype. Investigators prepared the TCR beta libraries by applying iRepertoire HTBI primers and Arm-PCR of CDR3 regions. TCRdb fed the multiplex PCR reads into MiXCR, producing one record per CDR3 protein. Of roughly 400,000 distinct CDR3 sequences listed, 15% are singletons. The data were also submitted as part of a second study, on T cells in Graves' hyperthyroidism and ophthalmopathy. As that study records: The HTBI primer set drove a first-round RT-PCR of the TCR CDR3.

The genes are TRBV12-3 or TRBV12-4 and TRBJ2-7; TRBD1 or TRBD2 may be the D gene (5 bases each). The sequence was collected from a woman aged 40 to 49 with Graves disease. The starting material was peripheral blood mononuclear cells (PBMCs), obtained at new diagnosis, from a patient treated with antithyroid drugs. The CDR3 nucleotides are TGTGCCAGCAGTCTGGGACCTGGCTACGAGCAGTACTTC. Translation: CASSLGPGYEQYF.